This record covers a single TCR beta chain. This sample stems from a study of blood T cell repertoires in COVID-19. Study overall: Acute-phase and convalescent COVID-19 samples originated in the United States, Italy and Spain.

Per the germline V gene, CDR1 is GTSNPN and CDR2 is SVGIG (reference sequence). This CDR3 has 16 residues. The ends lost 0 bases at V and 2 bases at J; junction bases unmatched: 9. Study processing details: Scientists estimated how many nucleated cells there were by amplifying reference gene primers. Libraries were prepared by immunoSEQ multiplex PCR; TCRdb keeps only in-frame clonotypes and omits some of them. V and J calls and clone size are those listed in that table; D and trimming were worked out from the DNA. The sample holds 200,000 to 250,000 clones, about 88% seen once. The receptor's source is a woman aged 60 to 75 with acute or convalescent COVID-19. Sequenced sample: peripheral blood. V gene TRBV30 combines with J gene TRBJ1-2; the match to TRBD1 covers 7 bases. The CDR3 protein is CAWSVYRGRGNYGYTF. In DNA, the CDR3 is TGTGCCTGGAGTGTATACAGGGGTAGAGGCAACTATGGCTACACCTTC.